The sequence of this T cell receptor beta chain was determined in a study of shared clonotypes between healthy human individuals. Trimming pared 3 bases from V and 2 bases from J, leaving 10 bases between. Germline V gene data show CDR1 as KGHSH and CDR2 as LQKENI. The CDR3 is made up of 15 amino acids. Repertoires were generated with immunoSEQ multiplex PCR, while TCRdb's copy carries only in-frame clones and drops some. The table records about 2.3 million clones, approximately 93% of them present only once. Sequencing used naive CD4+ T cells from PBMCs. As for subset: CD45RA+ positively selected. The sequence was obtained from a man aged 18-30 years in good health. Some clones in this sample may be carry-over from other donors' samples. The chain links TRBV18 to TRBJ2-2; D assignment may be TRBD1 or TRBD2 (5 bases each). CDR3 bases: TGTGCCAGCTCACCGTGGGGGTCAAACACCGGGGAGCTGTTTTTT. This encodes CASSPWGSNTGELFF.